Following are 17 T cell receptor beta chains from one sample sequenced in a study of blood T cells in healthy people across ages. Then a second PCR, running about 6 to 11 cycles, was carried out with a sample-barcoded 5' primer and a J-beta primer mix. TCRdb reprocessed the 5' RACE reads via MiXCR and lists one record per CDR3 protein. The table includes some 1.7 million distinct CDR3 sequences, approximately 28% detected once. Material: blood. The source is a woman in her twenties or thirties in good health.

This clonotype was recorded a few times. This chain uses TRBV27 with TRBJ2-1, with D tentatively TRBD2 (6 bases). Looked up from germline, CDR1 is MNHEY and CDR2 is SMNVEV (reference sequence). CDR3 length equals 14 residues. The ends were cut back, 5 bases at V and 4 bases at J, with 12 bases in the middle. The DNA for the CDR3 is TGTGCCAGCAGTCAGGGACTTCGGTACAATGAGCAGTTCTTC. Translating it yields CASSQGLRYNEQFF.

The J gene is TRBJ2-1, the V gene TRBV2; D unresolved. Germline V gene data show CDR1 as SNHLY and CDR2 as FYNNEI. The CDR3 covers 13 residues. Trimming took 8 bases from V and 9 from J, leaving 17 bases between them. Written as DNA, the CDR3 is TGTGCCAGCTGTGCCCAGAGGTACGGTGAGCAGTTCTTC. It codes for CASCAQRYGEQFF.

This clonotype was observed a single time. Germline and junction disagree at one end, which may indicate a read error. V is TRBV29-1 and J is TRBJ1-4, with D tentatively TRBD1 (5 bases). In germline, CDR1 is SQVTM, CDR2 ANQGSEA. CDR3 length: 13 residues. The CDR3 nucleotides read TGCAGCGGGGCCGGGACCGGGGATGAAAAACGGTTTTTT. Translation gives CSGAGTGDEKRFF.

Turning to this clonotype: A read error is possible here, since a much larger clone lies one base away. This chain uses TRBV5-1 with TRBJ2-3, with 7 bases lining up with TRBD2. CDR1 SGHRS and CDR2 YFSETQ come from the germline V gene. The CDR3 sequence is 18 residues long. This CDR3 reads CAGSLGGMASGYPDTQYF. CDR3 DNA: TGCGCCGGCAGCTTGGGCGGTATGGCTAGCGGATACCCAGATACGCAGTATTTT. The full variable domain, in which reference TRBV5-1 and TRBJ2-3 provide the parts outside the CDR3, is KAGVTQTPRYLIKTRGQQVTLSCSPISGHRSVSWYQQTPGQGLQFLFEYFSETQRNKGNFPGRFSGRQFSNSRSEMNVSTLELGDSALYLCAGSLGGMASGYPDTQYFGPGTRLTVL.

This clonotype was picked up a small number of times. A much larger clone lies one base from this, so it may be a read error. The rearrangement uses TRBV10-3 and TRBJ2-5; no clear D gene. CDR1 ENHRY and CDR2 SYGVKD come from the germline V gene. V lost 2 bases and J 2 bases, leaving 6 bases between the germline ends. CDR3 length: 13 amino acids. The CDR3 here is CAISEAEQETQYF. In DNA form, the CDR3 reads TGTGCCATCAGTGAGGCAGAACAAGAGACCCAGTACTTC.

The CDR3 sequence: CAWSLTGKDEQYF. The CDR3, as DNA: TGTGCCTGGAGTCTGACAGGGAAGGACGAGCAGTACTTC. V and J are TRBV30 and TRBJ2-4; TRBD1 agrees at 7 bases. Matching the DNA end better, TRBJ2-7 makes the J call doubtful. This CDR3 region has 13 residues. Germline CDR1 and CDR2: GTSNPN and SVGIG (reference sequence).

This clonotype was counted only a few times. This chain connects TRBV9 to TRBJ2-2; tentatively, D is TRBD1 (5 bases). The germline V and J ends were trimmed by 0 bases and 0 bases, with 12 bases remaining between them. The CDR3 contains 17 residues. CDR1 SGDLS and CDR2 YYNGEE come from the germline V gene. The CDR3 DNA reads as TGTGCCAGCAGCGTAGTGGGCGGACACGCGAACACCGGGGAGCTGTTTTTT. Its translation: CASSVVGGHANTGELFF.

The table lists this clonotype with a few counts. V and J are TRBV12-3 or TRBV12-4 and TRBJ2-4; 9 bases align to TRBD2. J lost 13 bases, V lost 11 bases, and 12 bases had no gene match. This CDR3 has 12 amino acids. CDR3 sequence: CAGGRDHNEQYF. In DNA, the CDR3 is TGTGCCGGCGGGAGGGACCACAATGAGCAGTACTTC.

This clonotype appeared a few times. This chain uses TRBV3-1 with TRBJ2-7, with D uncertain. The J call is doubtful: the DNA matches TRBJ2-5 better. Germline-derived CDR1 and CDR2 are LGHDT and YNNKEL (reference sequence). The CDR3 covers 12 residues. Written as DNA, the CDR3 is TGTGCCAGCAGCCAACAGATACCGACCCAGTACTTC. Its protein is CASSQQIPTQYF.

There are many counts of this clonotype. The V call is TRBV5-5, the J call TRBJ2-5, with 7 nucleotides matching TRBD2. The CDR3 is 14 residues long. The germline V gene encodes CDR1 SGHKS and CDR2 YYEKEE (reference sequence). The trim removed 0 bases at V and 5 bases at J, leaving 4 bases unmatched. This CDR3 reads CASSLAWGGETQYF. The CDR3 DNA reads TGTGCCAGCAGCTTGGCATGGGGAGGGGAGACCCAGTACTTC. The full variable domain, with the rest looked up from reference TRBV5-5 and TRBJ2-5, is DAGVTQSPTHLIKTRGQQVTLRCSPISGHKSVSWYQQVLGQGPQFIFQYYEKEERGRGNFPDRFSARQFPNYSSELNVNALLLGDSALYLCASSLAWGGETQYFGPGTRLLVL.

There are a few counts of this clonotype. This chain links TRBV28 with TRBJ2-5; 9 bases line up with TRBD1. Unmatched junction bases numbered 5, after V lost 6 bases and J lost 3 bases. Germline CDR1 is MDHEN and CDR2 is SYDVKM. The CDR3 is 14 residues long. CDR3 sequence reads: CASRGTGQKETQYF. The CDR3 DNA follows: TGTGCCAGCAGAGGGACAGGGCAAAAAGAGACCCAGTACTTC.

In this sample, this clonotype turned up many times. The chain joins TRBV20-1 to TRBJ2-3, with D possibly matching TRBD2 (7 bases). The CDR3 has 12 residues. Germline V lookup: CDR1 DFQATT, CDR2 SNEGSKA (reference sequence). Trimming took off 5 bases at V and 6 bases at J, with 12 bases between the two ends. This CDR3 is CSAGGAGDTQYF. The CDR3 DNA sequence: TGCAGTGCTGGGGGGGCTGGGGATACGCAGTATTTT.

This clonotype was observed a few times. The chain has TRBV6-6 and TRBJ2-4; tentative D call: TRBD2 (6 bases). The CDR3 totals 16 residues. V dropped 7 bases and J dropped 0 bases, with 16 bases sitting between them. CDR1 MNHNY and CDR2 SVGAGI come from the germline V gene (reference sequence). This CDR3 reads CASKTTRFLAKNIQYF. CDR3 bases: TGTGCCAGCAAGACGACTAGGTTTCTAGCCAAAAACATTCAGTACTTC.

This clonotype was counted many times. This chain joins TRBV10-3 and TRBJ2-7; no definite D call. Germline lookup yields CDR1 ENHRY and CDR2 SYGVKD. The V end was cut by 3 bases, the J end by 4 bases, with 10 bases between. This CDR3 contains 13 residues. The CDR3 sequence is CAISDSAGYEQYF. The CDR3 region has the DNA TGTGCCATCAGTGATTCCGCTGGGTACGAGCAGTACTTC.

This clonotype was observed many times. The chain employs TRBV5-1 and TRBJ2-7, with no clear D. The CDR3 covers 14 residues. Per the germline V gene, CDR1 is SGHRS and CDR2 is YFSETQ. Between the trimmed V and J ends, which lost 5 bases and 1 base, there was a span of 13 bases. The DNA of the CDR3 is TGCGCCAGCAGACGCGAGCTTATATCCTACGAGCAGTACTTC. Translation gives CASRRELISYEQYF. Combining the CDR3 with reference TRBV5-1 and TRBJ2-7 gives the whole variable domain KAGVTQTPRYLIKTRGQQVTLSCSPISGHRSVSWYQQTPGQGLQFLFEYFSETQRNKGNFPGRFSGRQFSNSRSEMNVSTLELGDSALYLCASRRELISYEQYFGPGTRLTVT.

With regard to this clonotype: A read error may be the cause here, since a much bigger clone is one base away. V gene TRBV7-9 combines with J gene TRBJ2-1; D unresolved. The CDR3 contains 13 residues. CDR1 and CDR2 from the germline V gene are SEHNR and FQNEAQ (reference sequence). DNA of the CDR3: TGTGCCTGCAGCTTATCAAGGAGCAATGAGCAGTTCTTC. This gives the protein CACSLSRSNEQFF. The whole variable domain, remainder taken from reference TRBV7-9 and TRBJ2-1, is DTGVSQNPRHKITKRGQNVTFRCDPISEHNRLYWYRQTLGQGPEFLTYFQNEAQLEKSRLLSDRFSAERPKGSFSTLEIQRTEQGDSAMYLCACSLSRSNEQFFGPGTRLTVL.

The chain is built from TRBV20-1 and TRBJ2-5; no definite D call. Between the trimmed V and J ends, which lost 3 bases and 2 bases, there was a span of 19 bases. This CDR3 is built from 16 residues. Looked up from germline, CDR1 is DFQATT and CDR2 is SNEGSKA (reference sequence). The CDR3 is CSASVDVGYLQETQYF. CDR3 nucleotides: TGCAGTGCTAGTGTGGACGTAGGATATTTACAAGAGACCCAGTACTTC.